Listed below are T cell receptor beta chains from one sample, sequenced in a study of T-cell memory formation after mild COVID-19. TCRdb used MiXCR to reprocess the 5' RACE reads, holding one entry per CDR3 protein. The sample contains about half a million distinct CDR3 sequences, around a sixth of which appear only once. Material: PBMCs or a T cell subset sorted from them (not recorded which). The receptors here all came from an adult woman who had mild COVID-19 (a few samples of this study predate the infection). Cell type and time point are not known. The CDR3 runs from the conserved cysteine through the conserved F or W. Fields, in order: V gene, clone size, J gene, D gene, CDR3 protein, CDR3 DNA. A D gene is named only where the DNA matches it firmly. Clone size is given for some rows only: seen once, a few or many times, or a class if the clone is expanded.

TRBV20-1	.	TRBJ1-5	TRBD1	CSASRTGRHQPQHF	TGCAGTGCTAGCAGGACAGGGAGGCATCAGCCCCAGCATTTT
TRBV4-3	few	TRBJ2-1	.	CASSQGQGYYNEQFF	TGCGCCAGCAGCCAGGGGCAGGGGTACTACAATGAGCAGTTCTTC
TRBV5-1	few	TRBJ1-1	.	CASSLSGLMNTEAFF	TGCGCCAGCAGCTTGTCGGGGCTAATGAACACTGAAGCTTTCTTT
TRBV3-1	few	TRBJ1-6	.	CASSQVRDNSPLHF	TGTGCCAGCAGCCAAGTCAGGGATAATTCACCCCTCCACTTT
TRBV12-3/TRBV12-4	.	TRBJ1-2	TRBD1	CASSHRGHGYGYTF	TGTGCCAGCAGCCACAGGGGGCACGGCTATGGCTACACCTTC
TRBV10-3	few	TRBJ2-7	.	CAISVQGPQASYEQYF	TGTGCCATCAGTGTCCAGGGCCCACAAGCTTCCTACGAGCAGTACTTC
TRBV12-3/TRBV12-4	few	TRBJ1-5	.	CASSLLGSQNQPQHF	TGTGCCAGCAGTTTACTCGGCAGTCAAAATCAGCCCCAGCATTTT
TRBV12-3/TRBV12-4	few	TRBJ2-2	.	CASSLRYTGELFF	TGTGCCAGCAGTTTGAGGTACACCGGGGAGCTGTTTTTT
TRBV15	.	TRBJ2-7	TRBD1	CATSRERDRSYEQYF	TGTGCCACCAGCAGAGAAAGGGACAGGAGCTACGAGCAGTACTTC
TRBV7-2	.	TRBJ2-7	TRBD2	CASSLGSGLVSYEQYF	TGTGCCAGCAGCTTAGGTTCTGGACTAGTCTCCTACGAGCAGTACTTC
TRBV5-1	.	TRBJ2-3	.	CASSMGYSTDTQYF	TGCGCCAGCAGCATGGGTTATAGCACAGATACGCAGTATTTT
TRBV6-4	.	TRBJ2-3	TRBD2	CASSDSGGATDTQYF	TGTGCCAGCAGTGACAGCGGGGGGGCCACAGATACGCAGTATTTT
TRBV7-6	few	TRBJ2-1	.	CASSRWGASQLDEQFF	TGTGCCAGCAGCCGCTGGGGGGCAAGTCAGTTGGATGAGCAGTTCTTC
TRBV12-3/TRBV12-4	few	TRBJ1-2	.	CASSLSPPRGDYGYTF	TGTGCCAGCAGTTTAAGCCCCCCCCGTGGGGATTATGGCTACACCTTC
TRBV12-5	.	TRBJ2-7	TRBD1	CASGLADRGRYEQYF	TGTGCTAGTGGTTTGGCAGACAGGGGGCGGTACGAGCAGTACTTC
TRBV12-3/TRBV12-4	.	TRBJ1-5	TRBD1	CASSLLTGAQHF	TGTGCCAGCAGTTTATTAACAGGGGCCCAGCATTTT
TRBV9	few	TRBJ2-2	TRBD2	CASSVTGRAEIGELFF	TGTGCCAGCAGCGTTACCGGGAGGGCCGAGATCGGGGAGCTGTTTTTT
TRBV5-6	.	TRBJ2-3	TRBD2	CASSPRTSGRRSDTQYF	TGTGCCAGCAGCCCCAGGACTAGCGGGAGAAGGTCAGATACGCAGTATTTT
TRBV4-3	.	TRBJ1-2	.	CASSQAQIGALYGYTF	TGCGCCAGCAGCCAAGCCCAAATAGGGGCCCTCTATGGCTACACCTTC
TRBV12-3/TRBV12-4	many	TRBJ2-4	.	CASSFGPIIQYF	TGTGCCAGCAGTTTCGGTCCGATAATTCAGTACTTC
TRBV12-3/TRBV12-4	few	TRBJ2-2	.	CASRASLPGELFF	TGTGCCAGCAGGGCCAGCTTACCCGGGGAGCTGTTTTTT
TRBV7-2	.	TRBJ1-4	.	CASSPDINKEKLFF	TGTGCCAGCAGCCCTGACATAAATAAGGAAAAACTGTTTTTT
TRBV7-8	.	TRBJ2-1	TRBD1	CASSLPGQYNEQFF	TGTGCCAGCAGCTTACCGGGACAGTACAATGAGCAGTTCTTC
TRBV12-3/TRBV12-4	.	TRBJ2-3	TRBD2	CASSSDPRTSGSLVGTDTQYF	TGTGCCAGCAGTTCCGATCCCAGGACTAGCGGGAGTCTTGTTGGCACAGATACGCAGTATTTT
TRBV6-5	few	TRBJ2-5	.	CASSLQLLARQETQYF	TGTGCCAGCAGCCTCCAGTTACTAGCTCGGCAAGAGACCCAGTACTTC
TRBV6-6	.	TRBJ1-4	.	CASSLTGKPNEKLFF	TGTGCCAGCAGTTTAACAGGCAAACCTAATGAAAAACTGTTTTTT
TRBV20-1	few	TRBJ1-2	.	CSARDGNYGYTF	TGCAGTGCTAGGGACGGAAACTATGGCTACACCTTC
TRBV7-6	.	TRBJ1-5	TRBD1	CASSRFGTGGRGNQPQHF	TGTGCCAGCAGCCGATTCGGGACAGGGGGCAGGGGCAATCAGCCCCAGCATTTT
TRBV5-5	.	TRBJ1-2	.	CASSLYGIANYGYTF	TGTGCCAGCAGCTTATACGGGATAGCTAACTATGGCTACACCTTC
TRBV30	few	TRBJ2-7	TRBD1	CAWMTGSYEQYF	TGTGCCTGGATGACAGGGAGCTACGAGCAGTACTTC
TRBV6-6	.	TRBJ2-7	.	CASSYQGPTYEQYF	TGTGCCAGCAGTTACCAGGGTCCGACCTACGAGCAGTACTTC
TRBV11-3	.	TRBJ1-1	.	CASSLGGLQNTEAFF	TGTGCCAGCAGCTTGGGAGGGCTTCAGAACACTGAAGCTTTCTTT
TRBV5-1	many	TRBJ2-7	TRBD1	CASRSGTGAYEQYF	TGCGCCAGCAGATCAGGGACAGGAGCTTACGAGCAGTACTTC
TRBV2	.	TRBJ2-3	.	CAIPKGQGTDTQYF	TGTGCCATCCCTAAAGGCCAGGGTACAGATACGCAGTATTTT
TRBV12-3/TRBV12-4	many	TRBJ1-1	.	CASREQGNTEAFF	TGTGCCAGCAGAGAACAGGGAAACACTGAAGCTTTCTTT
TRBV4-2	once	TRBJ2-1	TRBD2	CASSLPAGSTYNEQFF	TGTGCCAGCAGCCTCCCAGCGGGGTCTACCTACAATGAGCAGTTCTTC
TRBV5-1	few	TRBJ1-2	.	CASSLDFHFDGYTF	TGCGCCAGCAGCTTGGATTTCCACTTCGATGGCTACACCTTC
TRBV29-1	many	TRBJ1-1	.	CSVRVNTEAFF	TGCAGTGTCAGGGTGAACACTGAAGCTTTCTTT
TRBV7-6	few	TRBJ2-5	TRBD2	CASSLRSSGRVQETQYF	TGTGCCAGCAGCTTACGATCTAGCGGGAGAGTACAAGAGACCCAGTACTTC
TRBV5-1	.	TRBJ2-1	TRBD2	CASSPSGTMSYNEQFF	TGCGCCAGCAGCCCTAGCGGGACTATGTCCTACAATGAGCAGTTCTTC
TRBV12-3/TRBV12-4	.	TRBJ1-2	.	CASSPGTVNYGYTF	TGTGCCAGCAGTCCCGGGACGGTCAACTATGGCTACACCTTC
TRBV15	.	TRBJ2-3	TRBD1	CATSRVDREGTDTQYF	TGTGCCACCAGCAGAGTGGACAGGGAGGGCACAGATACGCAGTATTTT
TRBV5-1	few	TRBJ2-7	TRBD2	CASSLTGEGSYEQYF	TGCGCCAGCAGCTTGACGGGGGAGGGTTCCTACGAGCAGTACTTC
TRBV27	few	TRBJ2-2	TRBD1	CASRPGTGAPTGELFF	TGTGCCAGCAGGCCGGGGACAGGGGCCCCCACCGGGGAGCTGTTTTTT
TRBV18	.	TRBJ1-4	.	CASSPRSLQGSEKLFF	TGTGCCAGCTCACCACGTTCTCTCCAGGGCAGTGAAAAACTGTTTTTT
TRBV5-1	.	TRBJ2-5	.	CASSLEPKETQYF	TGCGCCAGCAGCTTGGAACCGAAAGAGACCCAGTACTTC
TRBV7-8	few	TRBJ2-1	.	CASTPSLAKEQFF	TGTGCCAGCACCCCTTCGCTGGCGAAGGAGCAGTTCTTC
TRBV27	many	TRBJ2-4	.	CASSLYSGQAKNIQYF	TGTGCCAGCAGTTTATACAGCGGGCAAGCCAAAAACATTCAGTACTTC
TRBV28	.	TRBJ1-1	.	CASSLGAGRAFF	TGTGCCAGCAGTTTAGGTGCCGGGCGGGCTTTCTTT
TRBV20-1	once	TRBJ1-1	.	CSARGVGTEAFF	TGCAGTGCTAGGGGTGTTGGCACTGAAGCTTTCTTT
TRBV20-1	few	TRBJ2-2	TRBD2	CSASPWLAGRDGELFF	TGCAGTGCTAGCCCTTGGCTAGCGGGAAGGGACGGGGAGCTGTTTTTT
TRBV6-1	.	TRBJ2-7	.	CASSTLDLSSYEQYF	TGTGCCAGCAGTACCCTGGACTTAAGCTCCTACGAGCAGTACTTC
TRBV20-1	.	TRBJ2-7	.	CSASDSHLGTYEQYF	TGCAGTGCCTCCGACAGCCACCTTGGGACATACGAGCAGTACTTC
TRBV12-3/TRBV12-4	few	TRBJ1-1	TRBD1	CASGSYRGLAEAFF	TGTGCCAGCGGGTCCTACAGGGGCCTTGCTGAAGCTTTCTTT
TRBV7-9	.	TRBJ1-2	TRBD1	CASTPQGANYGYTF	TGTGCCAGCACCCCACAGGGGGCTAACTATGGCTACACCTTC